A single sample gave rise to the 26 T cell receptor beta chains below, sequenced in a study of cytomegalovirus exposure and HLA in healthy donors. TCRdb keeps only in-frame clones here, not all; method: immunoSEQ multiplex PCR. The sample consists of 110,000 to 150,000 clones, 80% to 90% of them appearing once. Sequencing was performed on PBMCs. The receptor source for this set is a young woman in good health and CMV-seropositive.

This chain links TRBV2 with TRBJ2-5, with 8 bases aligning to TRBD2. Germline assignment: CDR1 SNHLY and CDR2 FYNNEI. This CDR3 spans 15 amino acids. V lost 8 bases and J lost 4; bases outside the gene matches: 12. CDR3 sequence reads: CASSMGGLAAETQYF. CDR3 bases: TGTGCCAGCTCCATGGGTGGACTAGCTGCAGAGACCCAGTACTTC.

The rearrangement links TRBV5-1 to TRBJ2-1; 15 nucleotides agree with TRBD2. This CDR3 is built from 19 residues. Germline CDR1 reads SGHRS; CDR2 reads YFSETQ. After removal of 3 bases from V and 4 bases from J, the junction contained 11 bases not matched to a gene. The CDR3 DNA is TGCGCCAGCAGCTCCCTACCGGGACTAGCGGGAGGTAGATACAATGAGCAGTTCTTC. Encoded protein: CASSSLPGLAGGRYNEQFF.

The chain joins TRBV7-8 to TRBJ1-2; the D gene is possibly TRBD1 (6 bases). The germline V gene has CDR1 SGHVS and CDR2 FQNEAQ. Trimming pared 5 bases from V and 6 bases from J, leaving 10 bases between. This CDR3 contains 12 residues. CDR3 region: CASSPTGDGYTF. The DNA of the CDR3 is TGTGCCAGCAGCCCGACAGGTGATGGCTACACCTTC.

This chain connects TRBV7-8 to TRBJ2-5; possibly TRBD2 for D (6 bases). This CDR3 spans 15 amino acids. From germline, CDR1 is SGHVS and CDR2 FQNEAQ. Trimming took off 5 bases at V and 4 bases at J, with 17 bases between the two ends. CDR3 sequence reads: CASSLLSVRGETQYF. In DNA, the CDR3 is TGTGCCAGCAGCCTTCTTTCTGTGCGGGGAGAGACCCAGTACTTC.

The chain is built from TRBV5-1 and TRBJ1-1; TRBD1 matches at 10 bases. Germline V gene data show CDR1 as SGHRS and CDR2 as YFSETQ. The CDR3 sequence is 13 residues long. J was trimmed by 6 bases and V by 5 bases; bases with no gene match: 4. CDR3 sequence reads: CASSGQGVAEAFF. CDR3 nucleotide sequence: TGCGCCAGCAGTGGACAGGGGGTAGCTGAAGCTTTCTTT.

The gene calls are TRBV7-2 and TRBJ2-3; 9 bases agree with TRBD2. The CDR3 runs to 18 residues. The trim removed 1 base at V and 3 bases at J, leaving 11 bases unmatched. Germline lookup yields CDR1 SGHTA and CDR2 FQGNSA. The CDR3 DNA sequence: TGTGCCAGCAGCTTAGTTGCTAGGGCTAGCGGGGAGACAGATACGCAGTATTTT. It specifies CASSLVARASGETDTQYF.

The V gene is TRBV5-1, the J gene TRBJ2-1; a weak D match, TRBD2 (6 bases). The V end lost 7 bases, the J end lost 7 bases, and 15 bases lay between the germline ends. The CDR3 is 13 amino acids. The germline gives CDR1 SGHRS, CDR2 YFSETQ. This chain's CDR3 is CASQLAGRNEQFF. CDR3 DNA: TGCGCCAGCCAACTAGCAGGGAGGAATGAGCAGTTCTTC.

For the CDR3, the DNA is TGTGCCAGTAGTGACGCCCCGCCAGGGAACACTGAAGCTTTCTTT. Its protein is CASSDAPPGNTEAFF. This chain links TRBV19 with TRBJ1-1; D gene uncertain. V was shortened by 5 bases and J by 1 base, with 14 bases between the two germline ends. This CDR3 region has 15 residues. CDR1 and CDR2 (germline): LNHDA, SQIVND (reference sequence).

This sequence joins TRBV6-1 and TRBJ1-1; D might be TRBD1 (5 bases). The CDR3 consists of 13 residues. V lost 9 bases and J 4 bases, leaving 15 bases between the germline ends. Germline CDR1 MNHNS, CDR2 SASEGT. The CDR3 protein is CASSPGRSTEAFF. The CDR3, as DNA: TGTGCCAGTAGCCCAGGGAGGAGCACTGAAGCTTTCTTT.

The chain couples TRBV9 to TRBJ1-3, with 7 bases identical to TRBD1. The germline V gene has CDR1 SGDLS and CDR2 YYNGEE. The length of the CDR3 is 15 residues. V shed 2 bases and J 3 bases; nucleotides not matched to a gene: 5. The CDR3 sequence: CASSVNDRVGNTIYF. Here the CDR3 DNA reads TGTGCCAGCAGCGTGAATGACAGGGTTGGAAACACCATATATTTT.

This clone was observed once. DNA of the CDR3: TGCGCCAGCAGCCAAGGAGCTAGCGGCCCCACGGGGGAGACCCAGTACTTC. It is translated as CASSQGASGPTGETQYF. V usage is TRBV4-1 and J usage is TRBJ2-5, with 7 bases matching TRBD2. CDR3 length: 17 amino acids. Trimming took 1 base from V and 5 from J; bases not matched to a gene: 13. The germline V gene encodes CDR1 MGHRA and CDR2 YSYEKL.

In DNA, the CDR3 is TGTGCCAGCAGTGTAATTGCTTCGGGACTCAGCTCCTACGAGCAGTACTTC. Translating gives CASSVIASGLSSYEQYF. The rearrangement uses TRBV2 and TRBJ2-7, with a tentative D call TRBD2 (6 bases). The CDR3 runs to 17 residues. The germline V and J ends were trimmed by 4 bases and 0 bases, with 19 bases remaining between them. Germline V gives CDR1 SNHLY, CDR2 FYNNEI.

V gene TRBV7-9 combines with J gene TRBJ1-1; D remains unclear. Germline assignment: CDR1 SEHNR and CDR2 FQNEAQ (reference sequence). The CDR3 is 11 amino acids. Trimming removed 3 bases from V and 10 bases from J, with 9 bases in between. As DNA, the CDR3 is TGTGCCAGCAGCTTGGGAGGTAGAGCTTTCTTT. Its protein product is CASSLGGRAFF.

This rearrangement joins TRBV5-6 to TRBJ1-5, with D perhaps matching TRBD1 (5 bases). Looked up from germline, CDR1 is SGHDT and CDR2 is YYEEEE. Trimming shortened V by 3 bases and J by 0 bases, and 7 bases separated the two germline ends. The CDR3 has 14 amino acids. For the CDR3, the DNA is TGTGCCAGCAGCTCAACAGGTAGCAATCAGCCCCAGCATTTT. This translates into CASSSTGSNQPQHF.

The chain couples TRBV28 to TRBJ2-1; TRBD1 is a possible D gene (5 bases). CDR1 MDHEN and CDR2 SYDVKM come from the germline V gene. The CDR3 contains 16 residues. Trimming removed 5 bases at V and 7 bases at J, with 21 bases between. The CDR3 nucleotides are TGTGCCAGCAGTCAATCTCCCCCCTTGACAGTAAATGAGCAGTTCTTC. This codes for CASSQSPPLTVNEQFF.

V usage is TRBV5-4 and J usage is TRBJ1-1; a weak D match, TRBD1 (5 bases). CDR1 is SGHNT, CDR2 YYREEE, per germline (reference sequence). The CDR3 spans 14 residues. The V end was cut by 0 bases, the J end by 0 bases, with 6 bases between. This CDR3 reads CASSLGTLNTEAFF. CDR3 nucleotides: TGTGCCAGCAGCTTGGGGACATTGAACACTGAAGCTTTCTTT.

The chain joins TRBV7-9 to TRBJ2-7; D perhaps matches TRBD1 (5 bases). Germline CDR1 SEHNR, CDR2 FQNEAQ (reference sequence). This CDR3 has 15 residues. V was pared by 5 bases and J by 1 base, with 15 bases between. The DNA of the CDR3 is TGTGCCAGCAGCCAAACCGACAGAGTTTCCTACGAGCAGTACTTC. This translates into CASSQTDRVSYEQYF.

The genes are TRBV9 and TRBJ2-2; TRBD2 aligns across 7 bases. Germline CDR1 SGDLS, CDR2 YYNGEE. The CDR3 length is 15 residues. The J segment lost 5 bases and the V segment lost 1 base, leaving 5 bases of the junction unmatched. DNA for the CDR3: TGTGCCAGCAGCGTAACGGGGGGAGGAACCGGGGAGCTGTTTTTT. Residues: CASSVTGGGTGELFF.

This sequence joins TRBV30 and TRBJ2-1; 11 bases line up with TRBD2. Unmatched junction bases numbered 6, after V lost 0 bases and J lost 5 bases. The CDR3 contains 16 residues. The germline CDR1 and CDR2 sequences are GTSNPN and SVGIG (reference sequence). The CDR3 DNA reads TGTGCCTGGAGTGTACTATCTAGCGGGGGGAACAATGAGCAGTTCTTC. Protein sequence: CAWSVLSSGGNNEQFF.

The chain carries TRBV28 and TRBJ2-1, with a possible D match to TRBD2 (6 bases). Per the germline V gene, CDR1 is MDHEN and CDR2 is SYDVKM. V lost 2 bases and J 7 bases, leaving 6 bases between the germline ends. The CDR3 runs to 12 residues. The CDR3 nucleotides are TGTGCCAGCAGTTTAGCGGGGAATGAGCAGTTCTTC. Its protein is CASSLAGNEQFF.

This sequence joins TRBV5-1 and TRBJ1-1, with TRBD1 identical over 9 bases. V lost 0 bases to trimming and J lost 3 bases; unmatched junction nucleotides: 9. Germline V gene sequence: CDR1 SGHRS, CDR2 YFSETQ. This CDR3 comprises 17 residues. The chain's CDR3 is CASSLGDRVFSDTEAFF. Here the CDR3 DNA reads TGCGCCAGCAGCTTGGGGGACAGGGTCTTTTCAGACACTGAAGCTTTCTTT.

The rearrangement joins TRBV6-5 to TRBJ1-2, with unresolved D. CDR1 and CDR2 from the germline V gene are MNHEY and SVGAGI. This CDR3 has 12 amino acids. Trimming pared 5 bases from V and 4 bases from J, leaving 8 bases between. CDR3 amino acids: CASSRDSYGYTF. CDR3 bases: TGTGCCAGCAGTCGCGATAGCTATGGCTACACCTTC.

This chain connects TRBV29-1 to TRBJ1-1, with D possibly being TRBD1 (5 bases). V was shortened by 0 bases and J by 3 bases, with 11 bases between the two germline ends. This CDR3 has 14 residues. Per the germline V gene, CDR1 is SQVTM and CDR2 is ANQGSEA. CDR3 protein: CSVEEGRGDTEAFF. For the CDR3, the DNA is TGCAGCGTTGAAGAAGGGCGGGGGGACACTGAAGCTTTCTTT.

About this clone: Additional DNA sequences in this sample encode the identical CDR3. CDR3 region: CASSVGPGTEAFF. Written as DNA, the CDR3 is TGTGCCAGCAGCGTAGGTCCGGGGACTGAAGCTTTCTTT. The J gene is TRBJ1-1, the V gene TRBV9; no clear D. Trimming shortened V by 0 bases and J by 5 bases, and 8 bases separated the two germline ends. CDR3 length equals 13 residues. CDR1 is SGDLS and CDR2 is YYNGEE in the germline V gene.

This chain joins TRBV5-1 and TRBJ2-7; TRBD1 is a possible D gene (5 bases). V lost 0 bases and J lost 2, with 12 bases in between. This CDR3 contains 15 residues. Germline CDR1 is SGHRS and CDR2 is YFSETQ. The chain's CDR3 is CASSLAATATYEQYF. CDR3 sequence (DNA): TGCGCCAGCAGCTTGGCCGCGACAGCCACCTACGAGCAGTACTTC.

This rearrangement joins TRBV25-1 to TRBJ2-2; D uncertain. The CDR3 spans 12 residues. With 2 bases removed from V and 7 bases from J, the gap between germline ends came to 5 bases. Germline V gene data show CDR1 as MGHDK and CDR2 as SYGVNS. This chain's CDR3 is CASSELSGELFF. The CDR3 bases are TGTGCCAGCAGTGAACTAAGCGGGGAGCTGTTTTTT.